The rows below give T cell receptor beta chains drawn from one sample of a study of TIL therapy for anti-PD-1-resistant metastatic lung cancer. Data came from immunoSEQ multiplex PCR; TCRdb stores just in-frame clones and leaves some out. The data show about 55,000 clones, 75% to 85% seen once. The material was blood, obtained at baseline. The receptor set was obtained from a person aged 25-85 years with non-small cell lung cancer. The CDR3 runs from the conserved cysteine through the conserved F or W. A D gene is named only where the DNA matches it firmly. Some rows mark clone size as missing; the rest say once, few, many or name a class of expanded clone.

TRBV19	TRBD1	-	TRBJ1-4	CASSTGDSEGEKLFF	TGTGCCAGTAGTACCGGGGACAGCGAAGGAGAAAAACTGTTTTTT
TRBV3-1/TRBV3-2	TRBD2	once	TRBJ2-3	CASSQAGLAGGTDTQYF	TGTGCCAGCAGCCAAGCCGGACTAGCGGGAGGCACAGATACGCAGTATTTT
TRBV5-1	-	-	TRBJ2-5	CASKKLENRETQYF	TGCGCCAGTAAAAAACTAGAGAACCGAGAGACCCAGTACTTC
TRBV28	-	-	TRBJ2-2	CASSTASRYTGELFF	TGTGCCAGCAGTACCGCATCTAGGTACACCGGGGAGCTGTTTTTT
TRBV4-2	-	once	TRBJ2-7	CASSQDAFSSYEQYF	TGTGCCAGCAGCCAAGATGCCTTTAGCTCCTACGAGCAGTACTTC
TRBV20-1	-	-	TRBJ2-1	CSARYNEQFF	TGCAGTGCTAGATACAATGAGCAGTTCTTC
TRBV7-2	TRBD2	-	TRBJ2-5	CASSPSNLAGKETQYF	TGTGCCAGCAGCCCCTCAAACCTAGCGGGTAAAGAGACCCAGTACTTC
TRBV6-4	-	-	TRBJ2-5	CASSDSYRVSKTQYF	TGTGCCAGCAGTGACTCTTATCGGGTTTCTAAGACCCAGTACTTC
TRBV9	-	-	TRBJ1-5	CASSEQGGNQPQHF	TGTGCCAGCAGCGAACAGGGAGGCAATCAGCCCCAGCATTTT
TRBV7-3	TRBD2	-	TRBJ2-3	CASSLLAGPDTQYF	TGTGCCAGCAGCTTATTAGCGGGGCCAGATACGCAGTATTTT
TRBV6-2/TRBV6-3	-	-	TRBJ1-5	CASSSRGGNQPQHF	TGTGCCAGCAGCTCTAGGGGGGGCAATCAGCCCCAGCATTTT
TRBV5-4	TRBD1	-	TRBJ2-7	CASSSNRDRSSEQYF	TGTGCCAGCAGCTCCAACCGGGACAGGTCTTCCGAGCAGTACTTC
TRBV7-8	TRBD2	-	TRBJ2-7	CASSLTAAGGGYEQYF	TGTGCCAGCAGCCTCACCGCCGCCGGGGGGGGGTACGAGCAGTACTTC
TRBV28	TRBD1	-	TRBJ1-2	CASSLGQGLLYGYTF	TGTGCCAGCAGTTTAGGACAGGGCCTACTATATGGCTACACCTTC
TRBV3-1/TRBV3-2	TRBD2	-	TRBJ2-1	CASSPGTSSGNEQFF	TGTGCCAGCAGCCCCGGGACTAGCTCCGGGAATGAGCAGTTCTTC
TRBV11-3	TRBD1	-	TRBJ2-7	CASSQGDDSYEQYF	TGTGCCAGCAGCCAGGGGGACGACTCCTACGAGCAGTACTTC
TRBV29-1	-	-	TRBJ1-2	CSVAGYTF	TGCAGCGTTGCTGGCTACACCTTC
TRBV5-8	TRBD2	-	TRBJ2-7	CASSRRGGRVIEQYF	TGTGCCAGCAGCCGGAGGGGCGGGAGGGTTATCGAGCAGTACTTC
TRBV19	-	few	TRBJ2-1	CASSTIPRRDEQFF	TGTGCCAGTAGTACCATACCTAGGCGGGATGAGCAGTTCTTC
TRBV29-1	TRBD2	-	TRBJ2-3	CSVLPLAGYTDTQYF	TGCAGCGTTCTACCTCTAGCGGGATACACAGATACGCAGTATTTT
TRBV7-2	-	-	TRBJ2-1	CASSLTRGEQFF	TGTGCCAGCAGCTTAACTAGAGGTGAGCAGTTCTTC
TRBV4-2	TRBD1	-	TRBJ1-1	CASSPDRGREAFF	TGTGCCAGCAGCCCGGACAGGGGGCGGGAAGCTTTCTTT